Below, one T cell receptor (beta chain) is given with its context. The antigen is undetermined. The data derive from a study of Graves' ophthalmopathy and Graves' hyperthyroidism. This CDR3 spans 15 amino acids. V shed 5 bases, J shed 6 bases, and the junction held 7 bases outside the gene matches. Germline V gives CDR1 LNHDA, CDR2 SQIVND (reference sequence). Findings and caveats of the study: Blood samples also showed most expanded thyroid clonotypes exceeding 0.001 frequency.

Researchers took RNA transcripts and amplified TCR beta CDR3 regions from them. First-round RT-PCR employed HTBI primers, with a second-round multiplex PCR after it. TCRdb recomputed calls from the multiplex PCR reads with MiXCR, one row per CDR3 protein. The repertoire holds 500,000 to 700,000 distinct CDR3 sequences, with 22% as singletons. The source material was peripheral blood. The receptor's source is a woman between 18 and 29 years old with stable Graves' hyperthyroidism. Some clones in this sample may be carry-over from other donors' samples. The chain has TRBV19 and TRBJ1-6, with TRBD1 identical over 7 bases. CDR3 protein: CASSPYRGSNSPLHF. DNA of the CDR3: TGTGCCAGTAGTCCCTACAGGGGTTCTAATTCACCCCTCCACTTT.